A selection of T cell receptor beta chains follows, all from one sample in a study of T cells after yellow fever vaccination. Using its own MiXCR run on the 5' RACE reads, TCRdb lists one record per CDR3 protein. The data show tens of thousands of distinct CDR3 sequences, with less than 8.5% seen just once and around 37% held by the top ten. This sample comprised CD8+ T cells sorted from PBMCs, obtained around 45 days after the first yellow fever vaccination. These receptors came from a young man who received the YFV17D yellow fever vaccine. Each CDR3 is given with its conserved first and last residue. A D gene is named only where the DNA matches it firmly. Only some rows state a clone size, as once, few, many or a class for expanded clones.

v_call	clone_size	j_call	d_call	cdr3_aa	cdr3_nt
TRBV4-3	many	TRBJ1-1	.	CASSPGAGWDTEAFF	TGCGCCAGCAGCCCGGGGGCCGGGTGGGACACTGAAGCTTTCTTT
TRBV15	.	TRBJ1-5	TRBD1	CATSSGGQGDANQPQHF	TGTGCCACCAGCAGTGGGGGACAGGGCGATGCCAATCAGCCCCAGCATTTT
TRBV7-9	many	TRBJ2-3	.	CASSVRVGAGDTDTQYF	TGTGCCAGCAGCGTCCGCGTGGGGGCGGGGGACACAGATACGCAGTATTTT
TRBV7-2	.	TRBJ1-1	.	CASSLAQGRRTEAFF	TGTGCCAGCAGCTTAGCGCAGGGGCGCAGAACTGAAGCTTTCTTT
TRBV7-8	few	TRBJ2-3	TRBD2	CASSATSGTDTQYF	TGTGCCAGCAGCGCGACTAGCGGGACAGATACGCAGTATTTT
TRBV11-2	few	TRBJ2-2	TRBD1	CASSLGGQGNAGELFF	TGTGCCAGCAGCTTAGGAGGACAGGGGAACGCCGGGGAGCTGTTTTTT
TRBV24-1	many	TRBJ2-5	.	CATSDFRTVETQYF	TGTGCCACCAGTGATTTCCGGACCGTGGAGACCCAGTACTTC
TRBV12-3/TRBV12-4	many	TRBJ2-5	TRBD1	CASTGRDRQETQYF	TGTGCCAGCACGGGCAGGGACAGACAAGAGACCCAGTACTTC
TRBV19	many	TRBJ1-2	TRBD1	CASRPGQSYGYTF	TGTGCCAGTAGACCGGGACAGAGCTATGGCTACACCTTC
TRBV5-1	.	TRBJ2-3	.	CASSLGPYSDTQYF	TGCGCCAGCAGCTTGGGTCCCTACAGTGATACGCAGTATTTT
TRBV6-1	few	TRBJ2-1	.	CASSTMRDTGDEQFF	TGTGCCAGCAGTACCATGCGGGACACTGGGGATGAGCAGTTCTTC
TRBV27	.	TRBJ1-2	.	CASSIGPRRGYTF	TGTGCCTCTTCGATAGGGCCGCGTAGAGGCTACACCTTC
TRBV3-1	.	TRBJ2-3	TRBD2	CASSHTSGGPTLTPTDTQYF	TGTGCCAGCAGCCATACTAGCGGGGGACCAACCCTCACCCCCACAGATACGCAGTATTTT
TRBV29-1	few	TRBJ2-2	.	CSVERLASGELFF	TGCAGCGTTGAAAGGCTAGCGTCCGGGGAGCTGTTTTTT
TRBV9	.	TRBJ2-6	.	CASSASGSGANVLTF	TGTGCCAGCAGCGCTTCAGGGAGCGGGGCCAACGTCCTGACTTTC
TRBV28	many	TRBJ2-7	.	CASSPRQNPEEQYF	TGTGCCAGCAGTCCACGACAGAACCCTGAGGAGCAGTACTTC
TRBV13	many	TRBJ2-7	.	CASSPSANSYEQYF	TGTGCCAGCAGCCCGTCGGCCAACTCCTACGAGCAGTACTTC
TRBV7-9	many	TRBJ1-1	.	CASSLEGHNTEAFF	TGTGCCAGCAGCTTAGAAGGGCACAACACTGAAGCTTTCTTT
TRBV12-3/TRBV12-4	many	TRBJ2-1	TRBD2	CASSDTRLAGYNEQFF	TGTGCCAGCAGCGACACTCGACTAGCGGGGTACAATGAGCAGTTCTTC
TRBV4-1	many	TRBJ2-2	.	CASSHSGELFF	TGCGCCAGCAGCCATTCCGGGGAGCTGTTTTTT
TRBV4-1	many	TRBJ1-2	.	CASSREDTDYYGYTF	TGCGCCAGCAGCCGAGAGGACACGGACTACTATGGCTACACCTTC
TRBV9	many	TRBJ2-1	TRBD2	CASSRRGGTYNEQFF	TGTGCCAGCAGCAGACGCGGGGGGACCTACAATGAGCAGTTCTTC
TRBV28	many	TRBJ1-6	.	CASSLSGDGYNSPLHF	TGTGCCAGCAGTTTATCAGGGGACGGCTATAATTCACCCCTCCACTTT
TRBV7-3	.	TRBJ2-2	TRBD2	CASSLTAAGASNTGELFF	TGTGCCAGCAGCTTAACGGCAGCGGGGGCCTCGAACACCGGGGAGCTGTTTTTT
TRBV5-5	.	TRBJ1-1	TRBD1	CASSFLPGGTGGSAEAFF	TGTGCCAGCAGCTTTTTGCCCGGGGGAACAGGGGGAAGTGCTGAAGCTTTCTTT
TRBV5-1	many	TRBJ2-1	.	CASKKYNEQFF	TGCGCCAGCAAGAAGTACAATGAGCAGTTCTTC
TRBV5-1	.	TRBJ1-1	.	CASSLSIGGDDTEAFF	TGCGCCAGCAGCTTGTCTATTGGGGGCGATGACACTGAAGCTTTCTTT
TRBV7-2	many	TRBJ1-2	TRBD1	CASSLWTGENYGYTF	TGTGCCAGCAGCCTGTGGACAGGGGAGAACTATGGCTACACCTTC
TRBV7-6	.	TRBJ2-3	.	CASSSRTESDTQYF	TGTGCCAGCAGCAGCCGGACAGAGTCAGATACGCAGTATTTT
TRBV5-6	.	TRBJ1-1	.	CASYSSRAEAFF	TGTGCCAGCTATTCATCACGTGCTGAAGCTTTCTTT
TRBV20-1	many	TRBJ2-5	.	CSAREINGQETQYF	TGCAGTGCTAGAGAAATAAACGGACAAGAGACCCAGTACTTC
TRBV5-1	many	TRBJ1-6	TRBD1	CASSLRDRVSPLHF	TGCGCCAGCAGCTTGCGGGACAGGGTTTCACCCCTCCACTTT
TRBV7-9	many	TRBJ2-2	TRBD1	CASSAPGQGTGGELFF	TGTGCCAGCAGCGCGCCGGGACAGGGGACAGGCGGGGAGCTGTTTTTT
TRBV6-2/TRBV6-3	once	TRBJ2-3	TRBD1	CASRPQDRADTQYF	TGTGCCAGCCGACCCCAAGACAGGGCAGATACGCAGTATTTT
TRBV20-1	few	TRBJ2-7	TRBD1	CSARGLRGPYEQYF	TGCAGTGCCCGCGGACTGAGGGGGCCCTACGAGCAGTACTTC
TRBV6-2/TRBV6-3	.	TRBJ2-1	TRBD2	CASSPRGGLRGGEQFF	TGTGCCAGCAGTCCGCGGGGGGGTTTGCGGGGCGGTGAGCAGTTCTTC
TRBV5-1	many	TRBJ1-1	.	CASSKRDKNTEAFF	TGCGCCAGCAGCAAACGAGACAAGAACACTGAAGCTTTCTTT